The 10 T cell receptor beta chains given below trace back to one sample, sequenced in a study of vaccination and CD4 T cells after COVID-19. No antigen has been identified for these receptors. The Oncomine TCR Beta short-read assay was applied to DNA of cultured CD4+ T cells. One entry per CDR3 protein results from TCRdb running MiXCR on the PCR reads. The sample holds just over 20,000 distinct CDR3 sequences, approximately 40% seen once. The treatment here: approximately nine-day PBMC culture with coronavirus spike peptide pools or control peptides (ViraFEST assay). The sequenced sample was CD4+ T cells from blood, cultured in vitro, obtained after SARS-CoV-2 vaccination. Every receptor here comes from a human donor who had recovered from COVID-19.

The chain uses TRBV10-1 and TRBJ2-2; D ambiguous. V was cut by 4 bases and J by 5 bases, with 8 bases left in between. The CDR3 covers 13 residues. Germline CDR1 WNHNN, CDR2 SYGVQD (reference sequence). Written as DNA, the CDR3 is TGCGCCAGCAGTGTTACTCCGACCGGGGAGCTGTTTTTT. This encodes CASSVTPTGELFF.

The V call is TRBV11-3, the J call TRBJ1-5; no definite D call. Trimming removed 3 bases from V and 7 bases from J, with 10 bases in between. Germline lookup yields CDR1 SGHNT and CDR2 YENEEA. There are 13 residues in the CDR3. As DNA, the CDR3 is TGTGCCAGCAGCTTTTCCATTAACCAGCCCCAGCATTTT. Translated, it gives CASSFSINQPQHF.

With regard to this clonotype: The conserved phenylalanine or tryptophan normally closing the CDR3 is absent here, so this likely arose from a read error. The CDR3 protein is CASSLQANQPQHL. The CDR3 DNA sequence: TGTGCCAGCAGTTTACAGGCTAATCAGCCCCAGCATCTT. This chain links TRBV27 with TRBJ1-5, with D unresolved. The CDR3 runs to 13 residues. Germline CDR1 and CDR2: MNHEY and SMNVEV (reference sequence). The V and J ends lost 2 bases and 4 bases respectively, with 6 bases between them.

This chain links TRBV6-1 with TRBJ2-7; 9 bases are shared with TRBD2. This CDR3 comprises 16 residues. Per germline, CDR1 MNHNS and CDR2 SASEGT. The J segment lost 5 bases and the V segment lost 5 bases, leaving 13 bases of the junction unmatched. The DNA of the CDR3 is TGTGCCAGCAGTCCTTTGAGAAGCGGGGGGAAGAACGAGCAGTACTTC. This gives the protein CASSPLRSGGKNEQYF.

The chain carries TRBV6-1 and TRBJ1-1; possibly TRBD1 for D (5 bases). Trimming shortened V by 5 bases and J by 3 bases, and 16 bases separated the two germline ends. The CDR3 totals 15 residues. Germline CDR1 reads MNHNS; CDR2 reads SASEGT. In DNA, the CDR3 is TGTGCCAGCAGTCTTTGGGCCACGGGGGACACTGAAGCTTTCTTT. It codes for CASSLWATGDTEAFF.

This clonotype was counted only a few times. The V and J genes are TRBV4-2 and TRBJ1-1; weak D call: TRBD1 (6 bases). This CDR3 comprises 16 residues. The V end lost 0 bases, the J end lost 1 base, and 12 bases lay between the germline ends. CDR1 and CDR2 (germline): LGHNA, YNFKEQ. The CDR3 sequence is CASSQESRTENTEAFF. In DNA, the CDR3 is TGTGCCAGCAGCCAAGAAAGTCGGACAGAGAACACTGAAGCTTTCTTT.

This clonotype showed up just a few times. This sequence joins TRBV10-3 and TRBJ1-1; D unresolved. V lost 4 bases, J lost 1 base, and 7 bases lay in between. The CDR3 runs 13 residues. CDR1 and CDR2 from the germline V gene are ENHRY and SYGVKD. DNA of the CDR3: TGTGCCATCAGTGCACAACAGAACACTGAAGCTTTCTTT. Its translation is CAISAQQNTEAFF.

Only a few counts were recorded for this clonotype. This chain links TRBV7-6 with TRBJ2-3; D gene uncertain. CDR3 size: 16 residues. V lost 4 bases to trimming and J lost 6 bases, with 20 bases between them. CDR1 is SGHVS and CDR2 is FNYEAQ in the germline V gene. CDR3 residues: CASSSVTGPGADTQYF. CDR3 bases: TGTGCCAGCAGCTCTGTAACCGGGCCAGGAGCGGATACGCAGTATTTT. Looking up the rest from reference TRBV7-6 and TRBJ2-3 gives the full variable domain: GAGVSQSPRYKVTKRGQDVALRCDPISGHVSLYWYRQALGQGPEFLTYFNYEAQQDKSGLPNDRFSAERPEGSISTLTIQRTEQRDSAMYRCASSSVTGPGADTQYFGPGTRLTVL.

This clonotype has just a few counts. V gene TRBV28 combines with J gene TRBJ1-2, with 8 bases aligning to TRBD1. The CDR3 is 16 residues long. With V trimmed by 5 bases and J by 3 bases, 11 bases remained unmatched. The V gene's germline CDR1 is MDHEN and CDR2 SYDVKM. Written as DNA, the CDR3 is TGTGCCAGCAGTCCTTCTATCGGACAGGGCGACTATGGCTACACCTTC. Translated: CASSPSIGQGDYGYTF.

This clonotype was observed a handful of times. This chain connects TRBV6-2 or TRBV6-3 to TRBJ2-3, with 9 bases lining up with TRBD2. CDR1 is MNHEY, CDR2 SVGEGT, per germline. The CDR3 has 15 residues. V was pared by 3 bases and J by 5 bases, with 6 bases of the junction left unmatched. The DNA of the CDR3 is TGTGCCAGCAGTTATATAGCGGGAGCAGGAGATACGCAGTATTTT. This gives the protein CASSYIAGAGDTQYF.